Reported below is one T cell receptor (beta chain). This sample was taken from a study of T cell responses to AZD1222 COVID-19 vaccine. Deletions cut 0 bases from V and 5 bases from J, with 7 bases between. This CDR3 spans 14 amino acids. Germline values: CDR1 ENHRY, CDR2 SYGVKD. Data came from immunoSEQ multiplex PCR; TCRdb stores just in-frame clones and leaves some out. The table records 100,000 or so clones, nearly 90% of them present only once. The sample in question was peripheral blood, obtained on day 0 of AZD1222 vaccination. The clonotype comes from an adult in good health. The gene calls are TRBV10-3 and TRBJ1-4; no definite D call. CDR3: CAISESNGNEKLFF. The CDR3 bases are TGTGCCATCAGTGAGTCGAACGGGAATGAAAAACTGTTTTTT.